These T cell receptor beta chains were read from a single sample in a study of CD8+ T cells in alopecia areata. TCRdb keeps only in-frame clones here, not all; method: immunoSEQ multiplex PCR. The repertoire has 30,000 to 35,000 clones, about 60% of them found once; the top ten carry less than 50%. Sequencing input: NKG2D-high CD8+ T cells sorted from blood. Receptors were obtained from a human donor with alopecia areata. Both conserved end residues are part of each CDR3. D genes are given only for firm matches. The size field is filled for only some rows; it gives once, few, many or a size class.

D gene,clone size,V gene,J gene,CDR3 DNA,CDR3 protein
.,.,TRBV29-1,TRBJ1-1,TGCAGCGTTGAGGGGGTCACTGAAGCTTTCTTT,CSVEGVTEAFF
.,.,TRBV27,TRBJ1-1,TGTGCCAGCAGCCTTACGACCGCCTGGCAGGGAGAGGCGAACACTGAAGCTTTCTTT,CASSLTTAWQGEANTEAFF
.,.,TRBV7-8,TRBJ2-7,TGTGCCAGCAGCCCATCTTTTGGGCACGAGCAGTACTTC,CASSPSFGHEQYF
.,few,TRBV7-9,TRBJ2-3,TGTGCCAGCAGCCCCCCCACTAGCCCTCACTCGGATACGCAGTATTTT,CASSPPTSPHSDTQYF
TRBD2,.,TRBV27,TRBJ2-7,TGTGCCAGCAGTTTAGGAGCGGGGAATCTGGACGAGCAGTACTTC,CASSLGAGNLDEQYF
.,.,TRBV9,TRBJ2-1,TGTGCCAGCAGCGTAGGTCTAGATGAGCAGTTCTTC,CASSVGLDEQFF
.,.,TRBV19,TRBJ1-1,TGTGCCAGTAGTATAACGGCAGCTCTGAACACTGAAGCTTTCTTT,CASSITAALNTEAFF
.,.,TRBV9,TRBJ2-1,TGTGCCAGCAGCGCTGAGAGCCCCCCGTGGTTCTTC,CASSAESPPWFF
TRBD1,.,TRBV4-1,TRBJ2-7,TGCGCCAGCAGCCAATACAATAGCCGGGACAGTGCCTACGAGCAGTACTTC,CASSQYNSRDSAYEQYF
TRBD2,.,TRBV7-2,TRBJ2-1,TGTGCCAGCCAGACGGGGGGGCGGAGCAATGAGCAGTTCTTC,CASQTGGRSNEQFF
.,.,TRBV19,TRBJ1-1,TGTGCCAGTAGCGCCGGGACACCGAACACTGAAGCTTTCTTT,CASSAGTPNTEAFF
TRBD2,.,TRBV10-2,TRBJ2-5,TGCGCCAGCACCAGGACTAGTAGGGAGACCCAGTACTTC,CASTRTSRETQYF
TRBD2,.,TRBV29-1,TRBJ2-7,TGCAGCGTTGTCGAACCTCAGGGAGGGTACGAGCAGTACTTC,CSVVEPQGGYEQYF
TRBD2,.,TRBV4-3,TRBJ2-7,TGCGCCAGCAGCCAAGAAGCGGGAGAGTCCTACGAGCAGTACTTC,CASSQEAGESYEQYF
.,once,TRBV27,TRBJ2-1,TGTGCCAGCAGTTTCCTCCCCGACAATGAGCAGTTCTTC,CASSFLPDNEQFF
.,few,TRBV29-1,TRBJ2-1,TGCAGCGTTAGTTCAGGGACTGGCAATGAGCAGTTCTTC,CSVSSGTGNEQFF
TRBD1,.,TRBV28,TRBJ1-5,TGTGCCAGCAGTTTACTTTCTCCGGGACAGGGATTCTATAGCAATCAGCCCCAGCATTTT,CASSLLSPGQGFYSNQPQHF
.,.,TRBV7-2,TRBJ2-4,TGTGCCAGCAGCTCCCTGCCCCGGGCGAACATTCAGTACTTC,CASSSLPRANIQYF
.,.,TRBV25-1,TRBJ2-3,TGTGCCAGCAGTGAATATGAGGGGCTCGAGGATACGCAGTATTTT,CASSEYEGLEDTQYF
.,.,TRBV14,TRBJ2-1,TGTGCCAGCAGCCAAGTGGGCCTAACGACCATACGCTCCTACAATGAGCAGTTCTTC,CASSQVGLTTIRSYNEQFF
TRBD2,.,TRBV11-1,TRBJ2-1,TGTGCCAGCAGCCCTCCGGGACTAGCGCACAATGAGCAGTTCTTC,CASSPPGLAHNEQFF
TRBD1,few,TRBV7-9,TRBJ1-3,TGTGCCAGCAGCCCCGGGACAGGGGGATGGAACACCATATATTTT,CASSPGTGGWNTIYF
.,.,TRBV4-1,TRBJ2-5,TGCGCCAGCAGCCAGCAGTTTGACTCTTATTTGCGAGAGACCCAGTACTTC,CASSQQFDSYLRETQYF
.,.,TRBV2,TRBJ1-2,TGTGCCAGCTCCAGGGGCGACAAACGGAATGGCTACACCTTC,CASSRGDKRNGYTF
.,many,TRBV7-9,TRBJ2-7,TGTGCCAGCAGCTTCGCGACAGTCGAGCAGTACTTC,CASSFATVEQYF